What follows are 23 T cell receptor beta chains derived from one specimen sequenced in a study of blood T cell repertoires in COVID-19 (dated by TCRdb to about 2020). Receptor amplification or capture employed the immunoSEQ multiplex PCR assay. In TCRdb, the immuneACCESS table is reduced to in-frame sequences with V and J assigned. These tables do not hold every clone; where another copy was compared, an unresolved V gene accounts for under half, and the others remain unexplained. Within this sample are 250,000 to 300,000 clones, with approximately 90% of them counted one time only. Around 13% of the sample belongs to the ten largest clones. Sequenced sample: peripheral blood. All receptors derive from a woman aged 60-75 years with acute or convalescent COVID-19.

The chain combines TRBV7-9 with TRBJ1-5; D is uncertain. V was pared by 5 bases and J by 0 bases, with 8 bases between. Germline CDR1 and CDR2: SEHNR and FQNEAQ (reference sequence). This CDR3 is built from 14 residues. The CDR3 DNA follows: TGTGCCAGCAGCGGCCCCAATAGCAATCAGCCCCAGCATTTT. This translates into CASSGPNSNQPQHF.

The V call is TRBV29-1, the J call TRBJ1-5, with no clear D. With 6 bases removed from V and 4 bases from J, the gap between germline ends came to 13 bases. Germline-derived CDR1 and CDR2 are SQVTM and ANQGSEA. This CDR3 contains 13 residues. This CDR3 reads CSVTHRGNQPQHF. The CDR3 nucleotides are TGCAGCGTGACTCATCGGGGAAATCAGCCCCAGCATTTT.

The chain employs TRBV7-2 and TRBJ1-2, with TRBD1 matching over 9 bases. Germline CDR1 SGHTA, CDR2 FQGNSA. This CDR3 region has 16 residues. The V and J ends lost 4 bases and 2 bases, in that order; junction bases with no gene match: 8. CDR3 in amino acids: CASSSKTGGQNYGYTF. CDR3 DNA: TGTGCCAGCAGCTCCAAAACAGGGGGCCAGAACTATGGCTACACCTTC.

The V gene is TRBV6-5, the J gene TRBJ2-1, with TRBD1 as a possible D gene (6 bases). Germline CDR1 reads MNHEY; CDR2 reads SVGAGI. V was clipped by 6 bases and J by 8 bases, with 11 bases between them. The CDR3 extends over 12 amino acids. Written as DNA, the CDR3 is TGTGCCAGCAGACCTCCAGGGGATGAGCAGTTCTTC. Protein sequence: CASRPPGDEQFF.

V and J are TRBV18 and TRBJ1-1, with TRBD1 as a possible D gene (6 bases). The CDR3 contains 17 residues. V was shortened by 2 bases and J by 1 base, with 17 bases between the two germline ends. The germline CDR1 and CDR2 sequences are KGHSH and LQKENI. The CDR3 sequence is CASSPSRGLQGNTEAFF. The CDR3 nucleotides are TGTGCCAGCTCACCATCCCGCGGTTTACAGGGGAACACTGAAGCTTTCTTT.

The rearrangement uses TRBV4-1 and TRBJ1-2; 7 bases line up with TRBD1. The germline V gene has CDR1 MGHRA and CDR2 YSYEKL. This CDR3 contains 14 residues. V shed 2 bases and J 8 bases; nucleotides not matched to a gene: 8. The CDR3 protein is CASSQPEGGFGYTF. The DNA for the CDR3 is TGCGCCAGCAGCCAACCAGAAGGGGGCTTCGGCTACACCTTC.

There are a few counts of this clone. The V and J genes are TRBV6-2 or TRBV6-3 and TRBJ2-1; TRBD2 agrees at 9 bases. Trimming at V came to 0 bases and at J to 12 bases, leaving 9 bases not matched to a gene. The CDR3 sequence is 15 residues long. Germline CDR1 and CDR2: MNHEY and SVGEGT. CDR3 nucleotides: TGTGCCAGCAGTTACTCTAGCGGGAGCCCCTCGGGGCAGTTCTTC. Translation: CASSYSSGSPSGQFF.

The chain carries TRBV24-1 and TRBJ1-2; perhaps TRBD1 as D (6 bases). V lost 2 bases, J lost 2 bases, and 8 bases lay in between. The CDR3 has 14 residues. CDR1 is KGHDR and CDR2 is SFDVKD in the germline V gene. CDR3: CATSDSQGNYGYTF. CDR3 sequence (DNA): TGTGCCACCAGTGATTCCCAGGGGAACTATGGCTACACCTTC.

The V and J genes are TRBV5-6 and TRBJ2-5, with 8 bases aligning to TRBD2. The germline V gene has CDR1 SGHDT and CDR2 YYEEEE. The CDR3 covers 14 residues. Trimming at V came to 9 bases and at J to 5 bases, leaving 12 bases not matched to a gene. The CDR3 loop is CANCREGCRETQYF. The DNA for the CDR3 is TGTGCCAACTGCCGGGAGGGATGCCGGGAGACCCAGTACTTC. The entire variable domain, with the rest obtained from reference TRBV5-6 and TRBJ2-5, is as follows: DAGVTQSPTHLIKTRGQQVTLRCSPKSGHDTVSWYQQALGQGPQFIFQYYEEEERQRGNFPDRFSGHQFPNYSSELNVNALLLGDSALYLCANCREGCRETQYFGPGTRLLVL.

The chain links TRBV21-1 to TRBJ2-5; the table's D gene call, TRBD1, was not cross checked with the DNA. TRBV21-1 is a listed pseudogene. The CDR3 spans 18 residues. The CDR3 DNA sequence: TGTGCCAGCGGTGAAGCACGGGTCGAATTGACAGGACAAGAGACCCAGTACTTC. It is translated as CASGEARVELTGQETQYF.

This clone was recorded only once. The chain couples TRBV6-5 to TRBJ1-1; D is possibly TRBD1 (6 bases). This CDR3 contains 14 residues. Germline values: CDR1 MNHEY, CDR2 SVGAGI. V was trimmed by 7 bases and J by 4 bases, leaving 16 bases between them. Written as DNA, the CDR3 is TGTGCCAGCACCGGCAGACAGGAGAGCACTGAAGCTTTCTTT. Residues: CASTGRQESTEAFF.

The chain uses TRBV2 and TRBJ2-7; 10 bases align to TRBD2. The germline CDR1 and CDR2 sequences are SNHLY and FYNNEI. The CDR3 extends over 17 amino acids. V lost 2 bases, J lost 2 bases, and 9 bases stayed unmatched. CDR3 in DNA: TGTGCCAGCAGTGAAACCACCGGACTAGCGGTGACCTACGAGCAGTACTTC. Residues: CASSETTGLAVTYEQYF.

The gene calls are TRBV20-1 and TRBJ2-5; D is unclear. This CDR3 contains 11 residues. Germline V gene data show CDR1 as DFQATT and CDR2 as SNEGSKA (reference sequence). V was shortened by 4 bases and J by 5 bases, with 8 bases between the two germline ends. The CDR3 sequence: CSAIIRETQYF. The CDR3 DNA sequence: TGCAGTGCTATTATCAGGGAGACCCAGTACTTC.

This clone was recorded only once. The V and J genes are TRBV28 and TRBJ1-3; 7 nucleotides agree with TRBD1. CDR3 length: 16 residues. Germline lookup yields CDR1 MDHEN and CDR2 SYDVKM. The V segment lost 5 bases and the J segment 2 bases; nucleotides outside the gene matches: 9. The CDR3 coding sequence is TGTGCCAGCAGTCCCGGACAGGTTTTCACTGGAAACACCATATATTTT. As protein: CASSPGQVFTGNTIYF.

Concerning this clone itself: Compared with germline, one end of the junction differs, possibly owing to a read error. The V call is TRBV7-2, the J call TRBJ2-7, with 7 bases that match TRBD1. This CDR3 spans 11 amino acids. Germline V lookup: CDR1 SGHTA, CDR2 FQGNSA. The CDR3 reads CASSSDRAQVF. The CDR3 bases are TGTGCCAGCAGCTCTGACAGGGCACAAGTCTTC.

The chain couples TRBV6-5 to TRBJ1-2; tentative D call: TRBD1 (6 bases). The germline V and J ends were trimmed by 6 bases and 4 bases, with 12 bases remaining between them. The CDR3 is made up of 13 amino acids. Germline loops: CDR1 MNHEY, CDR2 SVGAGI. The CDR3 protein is CASRKTGGYGYTF. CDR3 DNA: TGTGCCAGCAGAAAGACAGGCGGCTATGGCTACACCTTC.

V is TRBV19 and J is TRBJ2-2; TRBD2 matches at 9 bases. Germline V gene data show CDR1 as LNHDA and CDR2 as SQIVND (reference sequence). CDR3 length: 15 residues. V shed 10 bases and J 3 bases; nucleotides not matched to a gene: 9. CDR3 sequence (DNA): TGTGCCACCGACGCGGGAGGGAGGTACACCGGGGAGCTGTTTTTT. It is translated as CATDAGGRYTGELFF.

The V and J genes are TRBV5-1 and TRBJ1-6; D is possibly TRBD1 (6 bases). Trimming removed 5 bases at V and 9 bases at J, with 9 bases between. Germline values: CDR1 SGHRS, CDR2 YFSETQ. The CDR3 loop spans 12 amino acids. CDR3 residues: CASRQGGSPLHF. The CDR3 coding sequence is TGCGCCAGCAGACAGGGCGGTTCACCCCTCCACTTT. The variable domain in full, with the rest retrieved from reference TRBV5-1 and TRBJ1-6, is KAGVTQTPRYLIKTRGQQVTLSCSPISGHRSVSWYQQTPGQGLQFLFEYFSETQRNKGNFPGRFSGRQFSNSRSEMNVSTLELGDSALYLCASRQGGSPLHFGNGTRLTVT.

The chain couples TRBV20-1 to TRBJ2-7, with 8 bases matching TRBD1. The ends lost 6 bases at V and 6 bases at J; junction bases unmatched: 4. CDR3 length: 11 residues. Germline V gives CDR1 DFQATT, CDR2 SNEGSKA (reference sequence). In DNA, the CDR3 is TGCAGTGCCAGGACAGGGCGCGAGCAGTACTTC. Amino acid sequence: CSARTGREQYF.

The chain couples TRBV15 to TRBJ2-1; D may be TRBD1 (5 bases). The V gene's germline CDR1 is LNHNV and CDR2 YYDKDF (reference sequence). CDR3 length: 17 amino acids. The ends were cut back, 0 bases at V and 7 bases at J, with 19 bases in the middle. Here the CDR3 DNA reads TGTGCCACCAGCAGAGATCCGTCTAGGGGAAATCGGAATGAGCAGTTCTTC. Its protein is CATSRDPSRGNRNEQFF.

The CDR3 sequence: CATSAVAKNIQYF. In nucleotides, the CDR3 is TGTGCCACCTCGGCGGTAGCCAAAAACATTCAGTACTTC. The chain has TRBV28 and TRBJ2-4; no definite D call. V dropped 10 bases and J dropped 0 bases, with 10 bases sitting between them. CDR1 MDHEN and CDR2 SYDVKM come from the germline V gene. This CDR3 is 13 amino acids long.

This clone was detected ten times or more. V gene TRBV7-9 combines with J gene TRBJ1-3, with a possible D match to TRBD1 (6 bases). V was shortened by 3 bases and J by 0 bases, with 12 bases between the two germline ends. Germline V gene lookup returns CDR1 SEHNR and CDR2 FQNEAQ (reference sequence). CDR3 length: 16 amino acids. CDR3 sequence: CASSFNGQTSGNTIYF. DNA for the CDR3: TGTGCCAGCAGCTTCAATGGACAGACCTCTGGAAACACCATATATTTT.

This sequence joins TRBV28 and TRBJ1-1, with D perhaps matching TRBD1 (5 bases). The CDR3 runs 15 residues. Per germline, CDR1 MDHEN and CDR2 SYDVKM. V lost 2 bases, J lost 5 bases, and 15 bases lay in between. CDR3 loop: CASSLHQGGVTEAFF. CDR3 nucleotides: TGTGCCAGCAGTTTACATCAGGGTGGGGTAACTGAAGCTTTCTTT.